Detailed here is one T cell receptor (beta chain). Antigen unknown. Here immunoSEQ multiplex PCR was the method, and the copy in TCRdb shows in-frame clones only, minus some. The repertoire holds roughly 2.2 million clones, roughly 90% seen once, with around 0.38% in the top ten. This record belongs to a study of shared clonotypes between healthy human individuals. General observations from the study: Generally, naive subsets came out with larger estimated richness than memory subsets.

This CDR3 is 12 amino acids long. Trimming cost V 3 bases and J 4 bases, with 4 bases left between them. CDR1 is SGHRS and CDR2 is YFSETQ in the germline V gene. From CD4+ cells came CD45RA+ naive and CD45RA-negative memory subsets. The TCR comes from a man younger than 35 in good health. Some clones in this sample may be carry-over from other donors' samples. The gene calls are TRBV5-1 and TRBJ2-2, with D hard to call. The sample was naive CD4+ T cells from PBMCs. The subset here: CD45RA+ positively selected. In nucleotides, the CDR3 is TGCGCCAGCAGCTGGTCCACCGGGGAGCTGTTTTTT. As protein: CASSWSTGELFF.